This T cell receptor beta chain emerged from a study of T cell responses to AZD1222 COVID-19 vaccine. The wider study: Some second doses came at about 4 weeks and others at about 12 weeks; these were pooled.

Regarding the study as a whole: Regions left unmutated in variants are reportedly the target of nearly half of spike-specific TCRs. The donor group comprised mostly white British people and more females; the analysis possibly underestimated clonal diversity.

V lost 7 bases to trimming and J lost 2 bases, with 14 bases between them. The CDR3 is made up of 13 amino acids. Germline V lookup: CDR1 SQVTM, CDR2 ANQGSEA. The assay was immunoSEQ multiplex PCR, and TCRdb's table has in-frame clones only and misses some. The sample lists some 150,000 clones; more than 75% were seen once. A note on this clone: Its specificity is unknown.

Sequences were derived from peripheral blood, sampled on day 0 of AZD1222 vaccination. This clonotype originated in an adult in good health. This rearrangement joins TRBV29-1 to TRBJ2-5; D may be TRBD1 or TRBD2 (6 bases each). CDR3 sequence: CSGSSGAQETQYF. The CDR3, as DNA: TGCAGCGGTAGCTCGGGGGCACAAGAGACCCAGTACTTC.